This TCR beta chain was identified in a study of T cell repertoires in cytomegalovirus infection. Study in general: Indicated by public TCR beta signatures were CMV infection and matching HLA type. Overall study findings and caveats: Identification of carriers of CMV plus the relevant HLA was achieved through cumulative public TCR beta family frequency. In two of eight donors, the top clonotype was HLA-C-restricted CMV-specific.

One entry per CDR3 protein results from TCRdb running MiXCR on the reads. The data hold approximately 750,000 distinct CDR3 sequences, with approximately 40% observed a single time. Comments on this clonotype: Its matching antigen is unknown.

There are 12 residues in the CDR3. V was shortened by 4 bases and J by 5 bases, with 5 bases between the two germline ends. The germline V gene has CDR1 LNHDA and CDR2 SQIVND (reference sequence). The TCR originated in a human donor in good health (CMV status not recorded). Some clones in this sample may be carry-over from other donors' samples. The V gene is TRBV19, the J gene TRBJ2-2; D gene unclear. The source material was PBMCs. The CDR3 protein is CASSKRTGELFF. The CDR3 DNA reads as TGTGCCAGTAGTAAAAGGACCGGGGAGCTGTTTTTT.